This entry features one T cell receptor beta chain sequence. Its matching antigen is unknown. The data stem from a study of T cell responses to AZD1222 COVID-19 vaccine. Overall study results and limits: Among spike-specific TCRs, nearly half reportedly target unmutated variant regions. Baseline serostatus was positive in only 5 to 7 AZD1222 recipients. Repertoire samples came only from after the peak T cell response. Vaccine-related CD4 TCRs covered spike, predominating at 160-218 and 743-854.

The V gene end was trimmed by 4 bases and the J gene end by 7 bases; junction bases not matched to a gene: 5. The CDR3 is 15 residues long. Germline loops: CDR1 SGHNT, CDR2 YENEEA. Some clones are missing from TCRdb's copy, which holds only in-frame ones; the method was immunoSEQ multiplex PCR. This sample has 120,000 or so clones, with around 90% found just once. J is TRBJ2-1 and V is TRBV11-3; 12 positions agree with TRBD2. The clonotype comes from an adult in good health. The starting material was peripheral blood, obtained on day 0 of AZD1222 vaccination. CDR3 protein: CASSSSGGDGNEQFF. CDR3 nucleotides: TGTGCCAGCAGCTCTAGCGGGGGGGATGGGAATGAGCAGTTCTTC.